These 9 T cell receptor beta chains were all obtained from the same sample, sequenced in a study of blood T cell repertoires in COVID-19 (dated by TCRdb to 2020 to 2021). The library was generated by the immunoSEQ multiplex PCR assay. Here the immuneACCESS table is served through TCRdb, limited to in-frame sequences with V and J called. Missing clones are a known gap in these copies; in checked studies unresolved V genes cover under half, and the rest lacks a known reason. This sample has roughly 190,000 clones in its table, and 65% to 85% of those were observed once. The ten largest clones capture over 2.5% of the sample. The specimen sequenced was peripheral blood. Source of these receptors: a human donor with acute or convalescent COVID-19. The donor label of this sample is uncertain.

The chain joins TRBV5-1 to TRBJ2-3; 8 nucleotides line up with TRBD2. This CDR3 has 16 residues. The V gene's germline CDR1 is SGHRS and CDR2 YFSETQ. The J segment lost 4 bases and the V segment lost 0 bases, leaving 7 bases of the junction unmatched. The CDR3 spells CASSLGVGGAPDTQYF. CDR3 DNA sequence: TGCGCCAGCAGCTTGGGGGTCGGGGGGGCCCCAGATACGCAGTATTTT.

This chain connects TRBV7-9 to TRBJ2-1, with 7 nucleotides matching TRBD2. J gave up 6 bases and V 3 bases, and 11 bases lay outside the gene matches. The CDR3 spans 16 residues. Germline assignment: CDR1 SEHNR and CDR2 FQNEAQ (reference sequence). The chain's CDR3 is CASSLGGGSIGNEQFF. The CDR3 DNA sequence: TGTGCCAGCAGCTTGGGCGGCGGGAGTATTGGCAATGAGCAGTTCTTC.

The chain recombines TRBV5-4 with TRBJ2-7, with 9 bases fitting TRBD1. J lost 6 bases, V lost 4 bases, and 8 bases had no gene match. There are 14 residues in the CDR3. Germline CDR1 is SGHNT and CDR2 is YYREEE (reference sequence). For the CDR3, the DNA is TGTGCCAGCAGCACCGGGACAGGGCGGGTCGAGCAGTACTTC. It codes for CASSTGTGRVEQYF.

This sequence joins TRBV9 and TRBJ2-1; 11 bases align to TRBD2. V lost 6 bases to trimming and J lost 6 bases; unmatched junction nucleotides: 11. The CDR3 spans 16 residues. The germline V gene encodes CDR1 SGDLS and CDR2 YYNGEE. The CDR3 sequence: CASTFTGTSGSNEQFF. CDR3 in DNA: TGTGCCAGCACCTTTACCGGGACTAGCGGATCCAATGAGCAGTTCTTC. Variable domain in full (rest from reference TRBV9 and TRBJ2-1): DSGVTQTPKHLITATGQRVTLRCSPRSGDLSVYWYQQSLDQGLQFLIQYYNGEERAKGNILERFSAQQFPDLHSELNLSSLELGDSALYFCASTFTGTSGSNEQFFGPGTRLTVL.

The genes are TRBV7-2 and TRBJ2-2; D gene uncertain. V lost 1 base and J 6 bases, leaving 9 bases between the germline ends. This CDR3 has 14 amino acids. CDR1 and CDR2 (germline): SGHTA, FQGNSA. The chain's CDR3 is CASSLDRVAGELFF. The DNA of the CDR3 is TGTGCCAGCAGCTTAGATAGAGTAGCCGGGGAGCTGTTTTTT.

The CDR3 reads CSVQRGAVDEQFF. CDR3 DNA: TGCAGCGTCCAGCGGGGGGCCGTCGATGAGCAGTTCTTC. The genes are TRBV29-1 and TRBJ2-1, with 9 positions matching TRBD2. The CDR3 runs 13 residues. V lost 6 bases and J lost 8; bases outside the gene matches: 8. In germline, CDR1 is SQVTM, CDR2 ANQGSEA.

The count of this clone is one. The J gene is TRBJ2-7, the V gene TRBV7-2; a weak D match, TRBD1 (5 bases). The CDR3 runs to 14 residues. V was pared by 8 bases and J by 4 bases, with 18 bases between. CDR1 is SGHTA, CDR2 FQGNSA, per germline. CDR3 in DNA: TGTGCCAGCGCGCAGGGTGCCCCCGCTTACGAGCAGTACTTC. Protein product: CASAQGAPAYEQYF.

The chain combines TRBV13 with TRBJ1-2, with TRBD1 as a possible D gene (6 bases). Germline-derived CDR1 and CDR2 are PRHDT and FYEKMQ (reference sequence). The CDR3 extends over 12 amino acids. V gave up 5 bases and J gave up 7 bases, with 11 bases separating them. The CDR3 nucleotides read TGTGCCAGCAGCCCTTACAGGGCTGGCTACACCTTC. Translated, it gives CASSPYRAGYTF.

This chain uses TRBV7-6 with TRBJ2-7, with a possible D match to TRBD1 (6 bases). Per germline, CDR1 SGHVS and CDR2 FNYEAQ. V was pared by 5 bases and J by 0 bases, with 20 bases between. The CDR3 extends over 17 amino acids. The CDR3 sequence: CASSTRGGQGVSYEQYF. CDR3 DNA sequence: TGTGCCAGCAGCACTCGAGGGGGTCAGGGAGTCTCCTACGAGCAGTACTTC.